This TCR beta chain was sequenced in a study of CD8+CD57+ T cells in acquired aplastic anemia. Study overall: Sorted CD4+ and CD8+ cell DNA averaged 3.2 ug. CD4+ cell libraries from healthy donors averaged about 10.8 million reads.

This clonotype was found many times. The antigen is not known. Broader study findings: Patients and controls turned out to have roughly 29 CD8+ CDR3 sequences in common. Significance was not reached for CD8+ Simpson's diversity between patients and controls.

Genomic DNA provided the template from which TCR beta VDJ and CDR3 profiles were obtained. TCRdb ran MiXCR on the reads and lists one entry per CDR3 protein. Among about 110,000 distinct CDR3 sequences listed, around 49% were seen once. Trimming took off 7 bases at V and 8 bases at J, with 17 bases between the two ends. Per germline, CDR1 MGHDK and CDR2 SYGVNS. The CDR3 loop spans 14 amino acids. The sequenced sample consisted of sorted CD4+, CD8+, or CD8+CD57+ T cells (not recorded which) from PBMCs. The sequence came from a human donor in good health, serving as a control. This rearrangement joins TRBV25-1 to TRBJ1-4; D is perhaps TRBD1 (5 bases). The CDR3 nucleotides are TGTGCCAGCACCCCAGGGTGGAGCGGGGAAAAACTGTTTTTT. Its translation: CASTPGWSGEKLFF.